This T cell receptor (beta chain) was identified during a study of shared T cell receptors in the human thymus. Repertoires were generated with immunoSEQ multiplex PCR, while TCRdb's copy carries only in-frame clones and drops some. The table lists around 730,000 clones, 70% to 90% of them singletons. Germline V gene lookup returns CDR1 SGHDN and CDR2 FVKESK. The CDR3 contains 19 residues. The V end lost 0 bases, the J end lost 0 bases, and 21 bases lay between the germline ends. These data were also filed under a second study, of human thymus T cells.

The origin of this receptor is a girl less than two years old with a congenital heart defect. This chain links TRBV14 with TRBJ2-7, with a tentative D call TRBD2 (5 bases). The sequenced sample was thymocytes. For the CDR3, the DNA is TGTGCCAGCAGCCAAGAGGGTAAGAGGGCCGCGGACCGCTCCTACGAGCAGTACTTC. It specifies CASSQEGKRAADRSYEQYF.